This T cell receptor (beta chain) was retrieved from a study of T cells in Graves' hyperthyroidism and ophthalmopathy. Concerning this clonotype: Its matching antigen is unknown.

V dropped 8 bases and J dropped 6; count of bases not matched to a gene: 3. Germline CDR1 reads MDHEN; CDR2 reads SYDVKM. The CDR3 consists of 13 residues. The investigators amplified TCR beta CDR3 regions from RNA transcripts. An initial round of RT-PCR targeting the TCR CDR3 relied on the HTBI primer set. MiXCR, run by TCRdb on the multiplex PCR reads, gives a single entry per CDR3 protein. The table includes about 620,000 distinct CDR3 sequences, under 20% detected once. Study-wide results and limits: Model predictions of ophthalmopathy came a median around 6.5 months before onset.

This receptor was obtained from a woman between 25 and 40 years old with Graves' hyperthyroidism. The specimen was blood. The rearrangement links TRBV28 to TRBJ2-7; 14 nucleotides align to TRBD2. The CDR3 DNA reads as TGTGCCAGCCCGGGACTAGCGGGAGTCGAGCAGTACTTC. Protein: CASPGLAGVEQYF.